The subject of this entry is one T cell receptor beta chain. The entry originates in a study of blood T cell repertoires in COVID-19. The CDR3 sequence is 15 residues long. Trimming cost V 5 bases and J 7 bases, with 18 bases left between them. CDR1 is LNHDA and CDR2 is SQIVND in the germline V gene (reference sequence). Here immunoSEQ multiplex PCR was the method, and the copy in TCRdb shows in-frame clones only, minus some. The data show 150,000 to 200,000 clones, around four fifths seen once. This receptor was obtained from an elderly woman with acute or convalescent COVID-19. The chain uses TRBV19 and TRBJ1-3; D ambiguous. The sequencing sample was made of peripheral blood. The DNA of the CDR3 is TGTGCCAGTAGTTCCCTCCTGAGAAAAGCGAACACCATATATTTT. Translated, it gives CASSSLLRKANTIYF.